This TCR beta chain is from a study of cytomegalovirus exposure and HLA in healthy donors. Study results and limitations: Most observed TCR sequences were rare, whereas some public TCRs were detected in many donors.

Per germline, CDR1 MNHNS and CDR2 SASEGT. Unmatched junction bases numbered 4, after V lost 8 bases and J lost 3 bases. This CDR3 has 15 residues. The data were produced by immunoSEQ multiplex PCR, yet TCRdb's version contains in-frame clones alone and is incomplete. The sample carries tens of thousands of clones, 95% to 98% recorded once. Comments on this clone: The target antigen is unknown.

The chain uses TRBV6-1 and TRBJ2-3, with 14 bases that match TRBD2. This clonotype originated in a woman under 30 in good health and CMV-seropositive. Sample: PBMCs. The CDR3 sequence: CASRGLAGVTDTQYF. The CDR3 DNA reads TGTGCCAGCCGGGGACTAGCGGGAGTGACAGATACGCAGTATTTT.